This T cell receptor (beta chain) came from a study of shared clonotypes between healthy human individuals. Study-wide context: Donors consisted of two women and a few men between 18 and 49.

Whole-study findings and limits: The study sampled only blood, and tissue repertoires likely differ. A reduction in generation probabilities was seen for non-shared clonotypes relative to those shared by all four donors.

Naive CD4+ cells were CD45RA-selected; the remaining cells were memory. Assay: immunoSEQ multiplex PCR; the TCRdb copy retains only in-frame clones and omits some. The sample shows roughly 2.5 million clones, around nine tenths of them seen only once. Notes on this clone: Its antigen is as yet unknown.

CDR3 length: 13 residues. Trimming took off 5 bases at V and 1 base at J, with 6 bases between the two ends. The germline gives CDR1 LNHDA, CDR2 SQIVND (reference sequence). The J gene is TRBJ2-4, the V gene TRBV19, with D unclear. Sequenced: naive CD4+ T cells sorted from blood. Subset here: CD45RA+ positively selected. The sequence came from a young man in good health. The CDR3 DNA reads as TGTGCCAGTAGTGACACTGCCAAAAACATTCAGTACTTC. It translates to CASSDTAKNIQYF.